These 10 T cell receptor beta chains were sequenced from one sample in a study of identical twins. TCRdb recomputed calls from the 5' RACE reads with MiXCR, one row per CDR3 protein. The top ten hold roughly 0.46% of the sample, which has about 490,000 distinct CDR3 sequences, roughly 15% seen once. Separately, the same data were catalogued under a study of yellow fever vaccine responses in identical twins.

The material sequenced was CD4+ T cells sorted from blood. Receptors were obtained from a woman between 18 and 29 years old in good health.

This clonotype has a handful of counts. The junction does not match germline at one end; this may be a read error. The chain has TRBV27 and TRBJ2-1; D may correspond to TRBD1 or TRBD2 (5 bases each). The CDR3 has 13 amino acids. Per germline, CDR1 MNHEY and CDR2 SMNVEV (reference sequence). The CDR3 nucleotides read TGTGCCAGCAGTTTATTGGGGACGAAAAGGACAACCTTC. Its protein product is CASSLLGTKRTTF.

This clonotype came up once. The chain uses TRBV6-1 and TRBJ2-1; D not resolved. Germline CDR1 reads MNHNS; CDR2 reads SASEGT. V was pared by 3 bases and J by 12 bases, with 12 bases between. The CDR3 covers 12 residues. For the CDR3, the DNA is TGTGCCAGCAGTGATTCGCGGTTCCGGCAGTTCTTC. Protein: CASSDSRFRQFF.

The genes are TRBV12-5 and TRBJ2-1; 12 positions agree with TRBD2. V dropped 4 bases and J dropped 5; count of bases not matched to a gene: 15. Germline V gene sequence: CDR1 LGHNT, CDR2 FRNRAP. The CDR3 is made up of 19 amino acids. The DNA for the CDR3 is TGTGCTAGTGGTTCGAGAAAACCGGGACTAGCGGGTAGCGACAATGAGCAGTTCTTC. Translation gives CASGSRKPGLAGSDNEQFF.

CDR3 region: CASSWGPNSGNTIYF. CDR3 sequence (DNA): TGCGCCAGCAGCTGGGGACCGAACTCTGGAAACACCATATATTTT. This sequence joins TRBV5-1 and TRBJ1-3; a weak D match, TRBD1 (5 bases). This CDR3 is built from 15 residues. V shed 3 bases and J shed 0 bases, with 10 bases lying between them. Germline loops: CDR1 SGHRS, CDR2 YFSETQ.

The V call is TRBV9, the J call TRBJ2-2; D possibly corresponds to TRBD2 (5 bases). The germline V gene encodes CDR1 SGDLS and CDR2 YYNGEE. The CDR3 has 14 amino acids. Trimming pared 5 bases from V and 4 bases from J, leaving 12 bases between. The CDR3 sequence is CASRQSAGTGELFF. CDR3 nucleotides: TGTGCCAGCAGACAGTCCGCGGGCACCGGGGAGCTGTTTTTT.

This clonotype turned up a few times. The chain employs TRBV5-1 and TRBJ1-4, with 7 bases lining up with TRBD1. V lost 3 bases to trimming and J lost 6 bases; unmatched junction nucleotides: 5. Germline V gives CDR1 SGHRS, CDR2 YFSETQ. There are 14 residues in the CDR3. CDR3 sequence: CASSSRGWDEKLFF. CDR3 coding DNA: TGCGCCAGCAGCTCCAGGGGGTGGGATGAAAAACTGTTTTTT.

This sequence joins TRBV20-1 and TRBJ2-7; the D is unclear. This CDR3 contains 14 residues. Between the trimmed V and J ends, which lost 0 bases and 0 bases, there was a span of 9 bases. Germline CDR1 and CDR2: DFQATT and SNEGSKA (reference sequence). The CDR3 loop reads CSARDEPVSYEQYF. CDR3 DNA sequence: TGCAGTGCTAGAGATGAGCCAGTCTCCTACGAGCAGTACTTC.

The sample holds a few counts of this clonotype. This chain connects TRBV20-1 to TRBJ2-7; 9 bases are shared with TRBD2. CDR1 is DFQATT and CDR2 is SNEGSKA in the germline V gene (reference sequence). CDR3 length: 16 residues. Trimming cost V 0 bases and J 2 bases; bases outside gene matches: 8. The CDR3 here is CSARDYGGGRAYEQYV. In DNA form, the CDR3 reads TGCAGTGCTAGAGATTATGGAGGCGGGAGGGCCTACGAGCAGTACGTC.

The chain uses TRBV10-3 and TRBJ2-5; maybe TRBD2 (6 bases). Trimming removed 3 bases from V and 5 bases from J, with 10 bases in between. CDR3 length: 13 amino acids. The germline CDR1 and CDR2 sequences are ENHRY and SYGVKD. CDR3 sequence reads: CAISDGGVETQYF. The CDR3 DNA sequence: TGTGCCATCAGTGACGGAGGGGTGGAGACCCAGTACTTC.

In its sample, this clonotype was seen a few times. The V call is TRBV6-1, the J call TRBJ2-2; 7 bases are a match to TRBD1. Per the germline V gene, CDR1 is MNHNS and CDR2 is SASEGT. Losses at the gene ends were 6 bases for V and 4 bases for J; bases not matched to a gene: 5. The CDR3 is 14 residues long. The CDR3 reads CASSEGQTTGELFF. In DNA form, the CDR3 reads TGTGCCAGCAGCGAGGGACAGACCACCGGGGAGCTGTTTTTT.